The rows below give T cell receptor beta chains drawn from one sample of a study of blood T cell repertoires in COVID-19. Generated by immunoSEQ multiplex PCR, the TCRdb table keeps only in-frame clones and is missing some. The sample has roughly 110,000 clones, about 70% seen once. Sequenced: peripheral blood. The receptors stem from a human donor with acute or convalescent COVID-19. The donor label of this sample is uncertain. Both conserved end residues are part of each CDR3. A D gene is named only where the DNA matches it firmly.

V: TRBV5-1
J: TRBJ1-4
D: -
DNA: TGCGCCAGCAGCTCCGGGGGAACTAATGAAAAACTGTTTTTT
CDR3: CASSSGGTNEKLFF

V: TRBV2
J: TRBJ2-1
D: -
DNA: TGTGCCAGCAGGACAGTTCAGCAGTTCTTC
CDR3: CASRTVQQFF

V: TRBV7-8
J: TRBJ2-1
D: TRBD2
DNA: TGTGCCAGCAGCTTGTTAGCGGGGTTTCGTGGTGAGCAGTTCTTC
CDR3: CASSLLAGFRGEQFF

V: TRBV7-9
J: TRBJ2-3
D: -
DNA: TGTGCCAGCAGCTTCATGGGGGGAGCTAGCACAGATACGCAGTATTTT
CDR3: CASSFMGGASTDTQYF

V: TRBV30
J: TRBJ1-1
D: TRBD1
DNA: TGTGCCTGGAGCAGGGGGCAGGGCACTGAAGCTTTCTTT
CDR3: CAWSRGQGTEAFF

V: TRBV18
J: TRBJ2-6
D: -
DNA: TGTGCCAGCTCCAGCCTAGGGGAAGGGGCCAACGTCCTGACTTTC
CDR3: CASSSLGEGANVLTF

V: TRBV28
J: TRBJ2-1
D: -
DNA: TGTGCCAGCAGGCCCGGGGGGCCCCTTTACAATGAGCAGTTCTTC
CDR3: CASRPGGPLYNEQFF

V: TRBV6-6
J: TRBJ2-1
D: -
DNA: TGTGCCAGCAGGTCCGGGGGAGGGGGGAGATACAATGAGCAGTTCTTC
CDR3: CASRSGGGGRYNEQFF

V: TRBV6-6
J: TRBJ1-5
D: TRBD1
DNA: TGTGCCAGCAGTCGGACGGGACAGAGCAATCAGCCCCAGCATTTT
CDR3: CASSRTGQSNQPQHF

V: TRBV30
J: TRBJ1-5
D: -
DNA: TGTGCCTGGAGCGAGGGGACATATAGCAATCAGCCCCAGCATTTT
CDR3: CAWSEGTYSNQPQHF

V: TRBV28
J: TRBJ1-2
D: -
DNA: TGTGCCAGCAGTACAGGGATCTATGGCTACACCTTC
CDR3: CASSTGIYGYTF

V: TRBV7-9
J: TRBJ2-5
D: TRBD1
DNA: TGTGCCAGCAGCCTGGACAGGTCGGAGACCCAGTACTTC
CDR3: CASSLDRSETQYF

V: TRBV4-1
J: TRBJ2-7
D: TRBD2
DNA: TGCGCCAGCAGCCAAGAAGCGGGGGGGCTCCCCTACGAGCAGTACTTC
CDR3: CASSQEAGGLPYEQYF

V: TRBV2
J: TRBJ2-7
D: -
DNA: TGTGCCAGCAGATCAGGGCTCGAGCAGTACTTC
CDR3: CASRSGLEQYF